The following is a T cell receptor (beta chain) sequence with its context. The source of the sample is a study of blood T cells in healthy people across ages. Germline V gene sequence: CDR1 SGHRS, CDR2 YFSETQ. Between the trimmed V and J ends, which lost 4 bases and 6 bases, there was a span of 28 bases. CDR3 length: 18 amino acids. Primed by a sample-barcoded 5' primer and a J-beta primer mix, a second PCR proceeded for 7 to 11 cycles. TCRdb recomputed calls from the 5' RACE reads with MiXCR, one row per CDR3 protein. In the table there are roughly 800,000 distinct CDR3 sequences, roughly 60% of which are singletons.

The gene calls are TRBV5-1 and TRBJ1-1; D gene unclear. This receptor was identified in a man younger than 45 in good health. The specimen was blood. The CDR3 DNA sequence: TGCGCCAGCAGCGGGGAGCGCCCGGCCACGTTTGGGTTGGCTGAAGCTTTCTTT. Protein sequence: CASSGERPATFGLAEAFF.